Listed here are 15 T cell receptor beta chains from one sample, sequenced in a study of blood T cell repertoires in COVID-19. Profiling relied on immunoSEQ multiplex PCR, and the TCRdb table lists in-frame clones only, not all of them. Of about 330,000 clones in the sample, 70% to 90% are singletons; the top ten hold 5.3%. The sample was PBMCs or T cells enriched from blood (not recorded which). These receptors came from a woman in her twenties or thirties who had recovered from COVID-19.

V gene TRBV12-3 or TRBV12-4 combines with J gene TRBJ1-2; 7 bases fit TRBD1. V trimming: 3 bases; J trimming: 7 bases; junction bases outside the gene matches: 2. The CDR3 consists of 12 residues. The CDR3 loop is CASSFRQGGYTF. CDR3 DNA: TGTGCCAGCAGTTTCAGACAGGGTGGCTACACCTTC.

The chain couples TRBV7-9 to TRBJ1-1; 9 bases fit TRBD1. The V gene end was trimmed by 4 bases and the J gene end by 0 bases; junction bases not matched to a gene: 9. The CDR3 is 17 residues long. CDR1 SEHNR and CDR2 FQNEAQ come from the germline V gene (reference sequence). The CDR3 DNA follows: TGTGCCAGCAGCTATGCCGGGACAGGGACTATGAACACTGAAGCTTTCTTT. The encoded protein is CASSYAGTGTMNTEAFF.

The table lists this clone with a few counts. V usage is TRBV19 and J usage is TRBJ2-7; D call uncertain. CDR3 length: 15 residues. Germline values: CDR1 LNHDA, CDR2 SQIVND (reference sequence). The ends were cut back, 3 bases at V and 0 bases at J, with 12 bases in the middle. The CDR3 region has the DNA TGTGCCAGTAGTATTGATCACAGCAGCTCCTACGAGCAGTACTTC. Its translation is CASSIDHSSSYEQYF.

Points on this clone: Germline is not matched at one junction end, which may reflect a read error. The V call is TRBV5-1, the J call TRBJ1-1, with D possibly being TRBD1 (5 bases). This CDR3 comprises 16 residues. Germline V gene data show CDR1 as SGHRS and CDR2 as YFSETQ. The CDR3 coding sequence is TGCGCCAGCAGTTTGGGGCTGATTCTCATGAACACTGAAGCTTTCTTT. Residues: CASSLGLILMNTEAFF.

The V gene is TRBV10-3, the J gene TRBJ1-2; a weak D match, TRBD1 (6 bases). Germline CDR1 reads ENHRY; CDR2 reads SYGVKD. Deletions cut 9 bases from V and 4 bases from J, with 15 bases between. There are 13 residues in the CDR3. CDR3 sequence: CAIGGRDTYGYTF. CDR3 DNA: TGTGCCATAGGAGGTAGGGACACCTATGGCTACACCTTC.

CDR3 nucleotide sequence: TGTGCCAGCAGTCCGATAGGGACAATCTTTTATGGCTACACCTTC. It specifies CASSPIGTIFYGYTF. The J gene is TRBJ1-2, the V gene TRBV28; the D gene is possibly TRBD1 (6 bases). The V end lost 5 bases, the J end lost 5 bases, and 18 bases lay between the germline ends. The germline V gene encodes CDR1 MDHEN and CDR2 SYDVKM. This CDR3 is 15 amino acids long.

This chain links TRBV19 with TRBJ2-2, with 7 nucleotides matching TRBD1. The CDR3 has 17 amino acids. V shed 2 bases, J shed 0 bases, and the junction held 6 bases outside the gene matches. CDR1 LNHDA and CDR2 SQIVND come from the germline V gene (reference sequence). The CDR3 sequence: CASSITGQRTNTGELFF. The CDR3 nucleotides read TGTGCCAGTAGTATAACGGGACAGCGAACGAACACCGGGGAGCTGTTTTTT.

The V call is TRBV7-9, the J call TRBJ1-1, with D possibly being TRBD1 (5 bases). The CDR3 is 15 residues long. CDR1 is SEHNR and CDR2 is FQNEAQ in the germline V gene (reference sequence). V lost 3 bases, J lost 3 bases, and 14 bases lay in between. CDR3 loop: CASSLMEGLDTEAFF. The DNA for the CDR3 is TGTGCCAGCAGCTTGATGGAGGGGCTGGACACTGAAGCTTTCTTT.

The rearrangement links TRBV18 to TRBJ1-1, with 7 bases that match TRBD1. After removal of 6 bases from V and 0 bases from J, the junction contained 7 bases not matched to a gene. CDR1 is KGHSH, CDR2 LQKENI, per germline. The CDR3 consists of 15 residues. The CDR3 DNA sequence: TGTGCCAGCTCCCCGATTACAGGGGTGAACACTGAAGCTTTCTTT. Translated: CASSPITGVNTEAFF. Drawing the rest from reference TRBV18 and TRBJ1-1, the complete variable domain is NAGVMQNPRHLVRRRGQEARLRCSPMKGHSHVYWYRQLPEEGLKFMVYLQKENIIDESGMPKERFSAEFPKEGPSILRIQQVVRGDSAAYFCASSPITGVNTEAFFGQGTRLTVV.

The rearrangement uses TRBV10-3 and TRBJ2-2, with D perhaps matching TRBD2 (6 bases). CDR3 length: 14 amino acids. Per the germline V gene, CDR1 is ENHRY and CDR2 is SYGVKD. Trimming took 6 bases from V and 3 from J, leaving 11 bases between them. The CDR3 here is CAIRLAADTGELFF. For the CDR3, the DNA is TGTGCCATCAGACTAGCCGCAGACACCGGGGAGCTGTTTTTT.

The rearrangement joins TRBV5-4 to TRBJ2-1; perhaps TRBD1 as D (5 bases). Germline-derived CDR1 and CDR2 are SGHNT and YYREEE (reference sequence). Trimming stripped 1 base from V and 2 bases from J, with 13 bases between. The CDR3 spans 16 residues. The CDR3 spells CASSLPGKGPYNEQFF. CDR3 nucleotide sequence: TGTGCCAGCAGCTTGCCAGGGAAAGGGCCCTACAATGAGCAGTTCTTC.

V and J are TRBV13 and TRBJ1-4, with a possible D match to TRBD1 (6 bases). Trimming pared 10 bases from V and 6 bases from J, leaving 15 bases between. CDR3 length: 13 residues. Germline loops: CDR1 PRHDT, CDR2 FYEKMQ (reference sequence). CDR3: CATLKQGDEKLFF. The CDR3 nucleotides are TGTGCCACCCTCAAACAGGGCGATGAAAAACTGTTTTTT.

This rearrangement joins TRBV5-4 to TRBJ2-5; TRBD2 might be the D (6 bases). Germline V gene sequence: CDR1 SGHNT, CDR2 YYREEE (reference sequence). CDR3 length: 15 amino acids. Trimming removed 0 bases at V and 5 bases at J, with 14 bases between. The chain's CDR3 is CASSLENRRGETQYF. CDR3 DNA: TGTGCCAGCAGCTTGGAAAACAGGAGGGGTGAGACCCAGTACTTC.

A single count supports this clone. The rearrangement joins TRBV18 to TRBJ1-2; maybe TRBD1 (5 bases). CDR1 is KGHSH, CDR2 LQKENI, per germline. V was shortened by 3 bases and J by 10 bases, with 15 bases between the two germline ends. CDR3 length: 13 amino acids. This chain's CDR3 is CASSPDGDFSYTF. In nucleotides, the CDR3 is TGTGCCAGCTCACCCGACGGGGACTTCTCCTACACCTTC.

The chain recombines TRBV7-9 with TRBJ2-1, with D possibly matching TRBD1 (6 bases). Germline CDR1 is SEHNR and CDR2 is FQNEAQ (reference sequence). Deletions cut 4 bases from V and 5 bases from J, with 15 bases between. The CDR3 loop spans 15 amino acids. The CDR3 DNA reads TGTGCCAGCAGCTCGACAGGTTTTGTCGACAATGAGCAGTTCTTC. Residues: CASSSTGFVDNEQFF.